These 28 T cell receptor beta chains originate from one sample sequenced in a study of early T cells in non-severe SARS-CoV-2 infection. TCRdb analysed the 5' RACE reads with MiXCR anew, one entry per CDR3 protein. The data show roughly 67,000 distinct CDR3 sequences, more than 10% seen once. Sequencing was carried out using whole blood. Receptors were obtained from an adult who was a healthcare worker with PCR-confirmed SARS-CoV-2 infection or an uninfected control (not recorded which).

This chain links TRBV25-1 with TRBJ2-1; 11 nucleotides match TRBD1. Germline CDR1 reads MGHDK; CDR2 reads SYGVNS. The CDR3 contains 15 residues. Losses at the gene ends were 8 bases for V and 9 bases for J; bases not matched to a gene: 12. The CDR3 nucleotides are TGTGCCAGCCGAACGGGACAGGGGGAGGCGGGTGAGCAGTTCTTC. Residues: CASRTGQGEAGEQFF.

This clonotype appeared a few times. The V gene is TRBV6-5, the J gene TRBJ2-3; D is undetermined. Trimming pared 2 bases from V and 0 bases from J, leaving 12 bases between. The germline CDR1 and CDR2 sequences are MNHEY and SVGAGI. The CDR3 runs to 16 residues. The chain's CDR3 is CASSYTSVVSTDTQYF. The DNA of the CDR3 is TGTGCCAGCAGTTACACCTCCGTGGTTAGCACAGATACGCAGTATTTT.

The chain combines TRBV7-8 with TRBJ1-5, with D perhaps matching TRBD1 (5 bases). Between the trimmed V and J ends, which lost 3 bases and 5 bases, there was a span of 14 bases. Per germline, CDR1 SGHVS and CDR2 FQNEAQ. The CDR3 runs to 15 residues. CDR3 coding DNA: TGTGCCAGCAGCTTGGGGGGGACGCCATATCAGCCCCAGCATTTT. Its protein is CASSLGGTPYQPQHF.

The V and J genes are TRBV20-1 and TRBJ1-1; a possible D gene is TRBD1 (6 bases). CDR3 length: 15 residues. CDR1 and CDR2 (germline): DFQATT, SNEGSKA (reference sequence). Trimming left V 0 bases short and J 0 bases short, with 11 bases between. The CDR3 region is CSARDWGGLNTEAFF. As DNA, the CDR3 is TGCAGTGCTAGAGATTGGGGGGGCTTGAACACTGAAGCTTTCTTT.

This clonotype was counted at least ten times. The chain carries TRBV6-6 and TRBJ2-2; D gene uncertain. CDR3 length: 16 residues. Between the trimmed V and J ends, which lost 2 bases and 4 bases, there was a span of 14 bases. Germline assignment: CDR1 MNHNY and CDR2 SVGAGI (reference sequence). CDR3 nucleotides: TGTGCCAGCAGTTACGGGCTTCTTACACTCACCGGGGAGCTGTTTTTT. This codes for CASSYGLLTLTGELFF.

Comments on this clonotype: A much larger clone differs from this one at a single base, so this may be a read error. J is TRBJ2-3 and V is TRBV2, with D perhaps matching TRBD2 (7 bases). Germline V gene data show CDR1 as SNHLY and CDR2 as FYNNEI. This CDR3 has 18 residues. V was cut by 6 bases and J by 2 bases, with 24 bases left in between. DNA for the CDR3: TGTGCCAGCAGCTTCGGTTTCGGGGGGCCCAATGACACAGATACGCAGTATTTT. It encodes CASSFGFGGPNDTDTQYF.

At least ten counts were recorded for this clonotype. The chain has TRBV2 and TRBJ1-1, with D possibly TRBD1 on 6 matching bases. Trimming pared 9 bases from V and 0 bases from J, leaving 11 bases between. The CDR3 has 13 amino acids. The germline V gene encodes CDR1 SNHLY and CDR2 FYNNEI. The CDR3 reads CASIGGLNTEAFF. The CDR3 DNA sequence: TGTGCCAGTATAGGGGGACTGAACACTGAAGCTTTCTTT.

This clonotype was observed at least ten times. This rearrangement joins TRBV29-1 to TRBJ1-3; no clear D gene. This CDR3 contains 11 residues. V was trimmed by 7 bases and J by 1 base, leaving 5 bases between them. Germline values: CDR1 SQVTM, CDR2 ANQGSEA. The chain's CDR3 is CSASSGNTIYF. CDR3 in DNA: TGCAGCGCAAGTTCTGGAAACACCATATATTTT.

This clonotype was seen at least ten times. The rearrangement joins TRBV6-1 to TRBJ1-2; the D is unclear. The CDR3 spans 15 residues. The V and J ends lost 0 bases and 5 bases respectively, with 13 bases between them. Germline V CDR1 and CDR2: MNHNS, SASEGT. CDR3 in amino acids: CASSEAKTVIYGYTF. For the CDR3, the DNA is TGTGCCAGCAGTGAAGCGAAAACAGTCATTTATGGCTACACCTTC.

This clonotype came up a few times. The V gene is TRBV27, the J gene TRBJ2-2; D is ambiguous. CDR1 and CDR2 (germline): MNHEY, SMNVEV (reference sequence). V lost 5 bases, J lost 2 bases, and 3 bases lay in between. The CDR3 runs 12 residues. CDR3 protein: CASSPNTGELFF. DNA for the CDR3: TGTGCCAGCAGTCCCAACACCGGGGAGCTGTTTTTT.

This clonotype was observed a few times. The J gene is TRBJ2-1, the V gene TRBV2; 10 bases line up with TRBD1. The CDR3 has 15 residues. CDR1 and CDR2 (germline): SNHLY, FYNNEI. J lost 0 bases, V lost 11 bases, and 7 bases had no gene match. The CDR3 loop is CAGGQGTSSYNEQFF. CDR3 DNA sequence: TGTGCCGGGGGACAGGGGACGAGCTCCTACAATGAGCAGTTCTTC.

This clonotype came up many times. The rearrangement joins TRBV27 to TRBJ1-2, with D unclear. This CDR3 has 14 amino acids. V was clipped by 6 bases and J by 0 bases, with 11 bases between them. Germline V gene lookup returns CDR1 MNHEY and CDR2 SMNVEV (reference sequence). Written as DNA, the CDR3 is TGTGCCAGCAGCCCGAGACAAGCTAACTATGGCTACACCTTC. It is translated as CASSPRQANYGYTF.

This clonotype was recorded at least ten times. This chain joins TRBV19 and TRBJ2-2; D call uncertain. V dropped 0 bases and J dropped 2 bases, with 4 bases sitting between them. CDR1 is LNHDA, CDR2 SQIVND, per germline (reference sequence). This CDR3 contains 14 residues. The chain's CDR3 is CASSIDRNTGELFF. CDR3 bases: TGTGCCAGTAGTATAGATCGAAACACCGGGGAGCTGTTTTTT. The full variable domain, its missing parts supplied by reference TRBV19 and TRBJ2-2, is DGGITQSPKYLFRKEGQNVTLSCEQNLNHDAMYWYRQDPGQGLRLIYYSQIVNDFQKGDIAEGYSVSREKKESFPLTVTSAQKNPTAFYLCASSIDRNTGELFFGEGSRLTVL.

This clonotype has at least ten counts. The chain carries TRBV7-2 and TRBJ2-4; no definite D call. The germline CDR1 and CDR2 sequences are SGHTA and FQGNSA. Deletions cut 2 bases from V and 7 bases from J, with 9 bases between. The CDR3 length is 13 residues. DNA for the CDR3: TGTGCCAGCAGCTTATCCGCCCGGAACATTCAGTACTTC. Amino acid sequence: CASSLSARNIQYF.

The J gene is TRBJ1-5, the V gene TRBV30; TRBD1 is a possible D gene (5 bases). Germline assignment: CDR1 GTSNPN and CDR2 SVGIG (reference sequence). There are 14 residues in the CDR3. Trimming took 2 bases from V and 7 from J, leaving 15 bases between them. The CDR3 loop is CAWSRKGPGQPQHF. The DNA for the CDR3 is TGTGCCTGGAGTAGGAAGGGGCCGGGACAGCCCCAGCATTTT.

The J gene is TRBJ2-3, the V gene TRBV29-1, with a possible D match to TRBD2 (7 bases). From germline, CDR1 is SQVTM and CDR2 ANQGSEA. The V end was cut by 4 bases, the J end by 12 bases, with 14 bases between. The length of the CDR3 is 11 residues. CDR3 bases: TGCAGCGTTGGGGAGGGGGGAATTCAGTATTTT. It specifies CSVGEGGIQYF.

The chain employs TRBV2 and TRBJ2-7; D remains ambiguous. Per the germline V gene, CDR1 is SNHLY and CDR2 is FYNNEI. The CDR3 runs 10 residues. Trimming shortened V by 3 bases and J by 6 bases, and 3 bases separated the two germline ends. The CDR3 DNA follows: TGTGCCAGCAGTGACGGCGAGCAGTACTTC. As protein: CASSDGEQYF.

The chain combines TRBV6-5 with TRBJ2-5; D gene ambiguous. Germline V lookup: CDR1 MNHEY, CDR2 SVGAGI. This CDR3 comprises 14 residues. Trimming cost V 6 bases and J 0 bases, with 11 bases left between them. DNA of the CDR3: TGTGCCAGCAGCAGAGGTACGAACCAAGAGACCCAGTACTTC. It codes for CASSRGTNQETQYF.

This clonotype was picked up many times. The J gene is TRBJ2-7, the V gene TRBV12-3 or TRBV12-4; 8 bases line up with TRBD1. The CDR3 is 14 residues long. V lost 4 bases and J lost 3; bases outside the gene matches: 5. In nucleotides, the CDR3 is TGTGCCAGCAGTTCTACCAGGGGGCTCTACGAGCAGTACTTC. Residues: CASSSTRGLYEQYF.

V usage is TRBV6-2 or TRBV6-3 and J usage is TRBJ1-1, with D unclear. V lost 8 bases to trimming and J lost 0 bases, with 10 bases between them. The CDR3 is 13 residues long. Germline lookup yields CDR1 MNHEY and CDR2 SVGEGT. The CDR3: CASFAGLNTEAFF. The CDR3 DNA reads as TGTGCCAGCTTTGCCGGGCTGAACACTGAAGCTTTCTTT.

The sample holds a few counts of this clonotype. This rearrangement joins TRBV20-1 to TRBJ1-4; unclear D gene. Per the germline V gene, CDR1 is DFQATT and CDR2 is SNEGSKA (reference sequence). Trimming stripped 0 bases from V and 8 bases from J, with 16 bases between. CDR3 length: 15 residues. CDR3 sequence: CSARDSARVPEKLFF. CDR3 coding DNA: TGCAGTGCTAGAGATTCCGCCCGAGTCCCAGAAAAACTGTTTTTT.

The table lists this clonotype with a few counts. The chain combines TRBV7-3 with TRBJ1-5; no clear D. Germline V gives CDR1 SGHTA, CDR2 FQGTGA. The CDR3 has 13 residues. Trimming left V 0 bases short and J 5 bases short, with 5 bases between. As DNA, the CDR3 is TGTGCCAGCAGCTTAACGCCGGATCAGCCCCAGCATTTT. Translated, it gives CASSLTPDQPQHF.

The gene calls are TRBV9 and TRBJ2-5; TRBD2 matches 7 bases. The germline V gene encodes CDR1 SGDLS and CDR2 YYNGEE. This CDR3 has 14 residues. The trim removed 4 bases at V and 5 bases at J, leaving 8 bases unmatched. The CDR3 reads CASSPGGSRETQYF. CDR3 nucleotide sequence: TGTGCCAGCAGCCCGGGGGGTAGCAGGGAGACCCAGTACTTC. The entire variable domain, with the rest obtained from reference TRBV9 and TRBJ2-5, is as follows: DSGVTQTPKHLITATGQRVTLRCSPRSGDLSVYWYQQSLDQGLQFLIQYYNGEERAKGNILERFSAQQFPDLHSELNLSSLELGDSALYFCASSPGGSRETQYFGPGTRLLVL.

This clonotype was detected only a few times. The chain combines TRBV5-4 with TRBJ2-5; 8 bases are a match to TRBD2. CDR3 length equals 16 residues. Germline V gives CDR1 SGHNT, CDR2 YYREEE (reference sequence). V lost 2 bases and J lost 2; bases outside the gene matches: 8. CDR3 bases: TGTGCCAGCAGCTTTGGAGTGGGCGGGGGGCAAGAGACCCAGTACTTC. Translated, it gives CASSFGVGGGQETQYF.

This clonotype was seen a handful of times. V usage is TRBV4-1 and J usage is TRBJ1-6; possible D gene TRBD1, 5 bases. Germline V lookup: CDR1 MGHRA, CDR2 YSYEKL. The V end was cut by 0 bases, the J end by 7 bases, with 10 bases between. The CDR3 loop spans 15 amino acids. For the CDR3, the DNA is TGCGCCAGCAGCCAAGAAGGGGTGATGAATTCACCCCTCCACTTT. Translating gives CASSQEGVMNSPLHF.

The genes are TRBV3-1 and TRBJ1-1; 10 bases map to TRBD1. The CDR3 covers 15 residues. V gave up 3 bases and J gave up 2 bases; unmatched junction bases: 3. Germline CDR1 and CDR2: LGHDT and YNNKEL (reference sequence). CDR3 bases: TGTGCCAGCAGCCACAGGACAGGGGGAAACACTGAAGCTTTCTTT. It specifies CASSHRTGGNTEAFF.

This clonotype was counted between two and nine times. J is TRBJ1-2 and V is TRBV28; TRBD1 might be the D (5 bases). The length of the CDR3 is 17 residues. Deletions cut 6 bases from V and 0 bases from J, with 20 bases between. Germline V gene sequence: CDR1 MDHEN, CDR2 SYDVKM. The CDR3 region is CASSSRDPGLANYGYTF. CDR3 nucleotides: TGTGCCAGCAGCTCGCGGGACCCGGGGCTGGCTAACTATGGCTACACCTTC.

This clonotype was seen only a few times. This CDR3 is CASSSLSPTGARTDTQYF. CDR3 in DNA: TGTGCCAGCAGCTCCCTATCACCGACAGGGGCTCGGACAGATACGCAGTATTTT. V gene TRBV7-9 combines with J gene TRBJ2-3; 8 bases are a match to TRBD1. Trimming at V came to 4 bases and at J to 3 bases, leaving 15 bases not matched to a gene. The germline V gene has CDR1 SEHNR and CDR2 FQNEAQ (reference sequence). The CDR3 is 18 residues long.